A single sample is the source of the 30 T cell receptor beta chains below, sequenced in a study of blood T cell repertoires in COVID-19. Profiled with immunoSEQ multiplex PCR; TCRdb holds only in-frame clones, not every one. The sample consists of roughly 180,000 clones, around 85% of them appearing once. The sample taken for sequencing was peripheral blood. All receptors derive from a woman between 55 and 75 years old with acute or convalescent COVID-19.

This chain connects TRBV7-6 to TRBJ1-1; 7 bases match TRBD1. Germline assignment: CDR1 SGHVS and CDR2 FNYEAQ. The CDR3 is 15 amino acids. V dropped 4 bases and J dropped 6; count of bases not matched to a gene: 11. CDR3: CASSSGDSYGAEAFF. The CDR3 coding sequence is TGTGCCAGCAGCTCGGGGGACAGTTACGGGGCTGAAGCTTTCTTT.

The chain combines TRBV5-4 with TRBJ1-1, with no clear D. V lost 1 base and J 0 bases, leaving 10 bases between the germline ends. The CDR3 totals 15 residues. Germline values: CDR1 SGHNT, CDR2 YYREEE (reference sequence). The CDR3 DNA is TGTGCCAGCAGCTTGAGCGTAGCAATGAACACTGAAGCTTTCTTT. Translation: CASSLSVAMNTEAFF.

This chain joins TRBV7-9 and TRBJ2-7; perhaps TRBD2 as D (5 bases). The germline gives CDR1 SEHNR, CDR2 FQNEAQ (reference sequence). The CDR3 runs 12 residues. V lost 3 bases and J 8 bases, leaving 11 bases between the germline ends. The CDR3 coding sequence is TGTGCCAGCAGCTTCCCAAGAGGGAAGCAGTACGTC. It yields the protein CASSFPRGKQYV.

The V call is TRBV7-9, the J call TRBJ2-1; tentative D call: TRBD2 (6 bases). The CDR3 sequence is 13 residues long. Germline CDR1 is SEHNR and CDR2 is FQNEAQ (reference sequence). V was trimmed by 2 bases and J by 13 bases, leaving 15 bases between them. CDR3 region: CASSLPGGRGQFF. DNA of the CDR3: TGTGCCAGCAGCTTACCCGGGGGAAGGGGACAGTTCTTC. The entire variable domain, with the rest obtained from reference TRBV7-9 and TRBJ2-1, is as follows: DTGVSQNPRHKITKRGQNVTFRCDPISEHNRLYWYRQTLGQGPEFLTYFQNEAQLEKSRLLSDRFSAERPKGSFSTLEIQRTEQGDSAMYLCASSLPGGRGQFFGPGTRLTVL.

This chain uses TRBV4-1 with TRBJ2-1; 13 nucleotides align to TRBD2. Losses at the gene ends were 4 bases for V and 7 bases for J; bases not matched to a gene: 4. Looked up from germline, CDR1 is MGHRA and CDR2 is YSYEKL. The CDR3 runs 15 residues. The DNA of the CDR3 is TGCGCCAGCAGCCCTTTGGGACTAGCGGGGAATGAGCAGTTCTTC. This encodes CASSPLGLAGNEQFF.

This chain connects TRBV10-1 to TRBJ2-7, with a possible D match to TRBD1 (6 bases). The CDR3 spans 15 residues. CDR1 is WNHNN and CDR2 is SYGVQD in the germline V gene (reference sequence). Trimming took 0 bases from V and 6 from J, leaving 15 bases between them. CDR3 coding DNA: TGCGCCAGCAGTGAGTCTAAAGGGGGTCCCTTCGAGCAGTACTTC. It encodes CASSESKGGPFEQYF.

The CDR3, as DNA: TGTGCCAGCAGCCCTTCTATATTGGACAGCCAAGAGACCCAGTACTTC. As protein: CASSPSILDSQETQYF. The V gene is TRBV6-2 or TRBV6-3, the J gene TRBJ2-5; possibly TRBD1 for D (6 bases). Per the germline V gene, CDR1 is MNHEY and CDR2 is SVGEGT. V lost 6 bases, J lost 1 base, and 18 bases lay in between. This CDR3 is built from 16 residues.

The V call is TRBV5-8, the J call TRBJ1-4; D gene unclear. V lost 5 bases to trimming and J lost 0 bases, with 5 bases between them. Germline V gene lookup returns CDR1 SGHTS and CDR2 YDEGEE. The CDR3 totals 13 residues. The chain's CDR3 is CASRTTTNEKLFF. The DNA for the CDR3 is TGTGCCAGCAGGACAACAACTAATGAAAAACTGTTTTTT.

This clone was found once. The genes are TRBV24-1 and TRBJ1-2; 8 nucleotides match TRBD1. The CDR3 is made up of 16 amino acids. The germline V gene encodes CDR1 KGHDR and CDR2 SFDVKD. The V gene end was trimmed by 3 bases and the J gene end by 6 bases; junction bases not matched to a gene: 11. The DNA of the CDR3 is TGTGCCACCAGTGATCCTATCGGACAGGGCCGCGATGGCTACACCTTC. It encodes CATSDPIGQGRDGYTF.

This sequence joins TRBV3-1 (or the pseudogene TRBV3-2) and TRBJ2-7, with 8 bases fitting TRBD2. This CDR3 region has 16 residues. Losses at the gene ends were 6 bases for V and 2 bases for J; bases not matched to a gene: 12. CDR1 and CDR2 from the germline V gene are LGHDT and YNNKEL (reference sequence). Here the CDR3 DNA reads TGTGCCAGCAGGGGGGCCTCTAGCGGGCTCACCTACGAGCAGTACTTC. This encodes CASRGASSGLTYEQYF.

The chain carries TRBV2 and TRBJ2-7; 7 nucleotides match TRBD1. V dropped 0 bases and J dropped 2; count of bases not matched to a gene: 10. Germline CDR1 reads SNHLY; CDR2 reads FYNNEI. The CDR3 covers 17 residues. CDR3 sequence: CASSEAVRTGFTYEQYF. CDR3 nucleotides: TGTGCCAGCAGTGAAGCAGTGAGGACAGGCTTTACCTACGAGCAGTACTTC.

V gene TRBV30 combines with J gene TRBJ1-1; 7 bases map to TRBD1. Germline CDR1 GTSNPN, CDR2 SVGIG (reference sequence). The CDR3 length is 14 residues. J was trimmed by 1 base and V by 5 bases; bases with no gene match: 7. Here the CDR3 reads CAWARQGSNTEAFF. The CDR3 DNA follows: TGTGCCTGGGCTCGACAGGGCTCGAACACTGAAGCTTTCTTT.

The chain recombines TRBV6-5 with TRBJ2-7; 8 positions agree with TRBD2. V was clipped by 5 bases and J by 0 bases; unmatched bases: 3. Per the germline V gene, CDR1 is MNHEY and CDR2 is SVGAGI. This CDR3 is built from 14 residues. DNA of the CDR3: TGTGCCAGCAGTCATACTAGCGGCTCCTACGAGCAGTACTTC. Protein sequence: CASSHTSGSYEQYF.

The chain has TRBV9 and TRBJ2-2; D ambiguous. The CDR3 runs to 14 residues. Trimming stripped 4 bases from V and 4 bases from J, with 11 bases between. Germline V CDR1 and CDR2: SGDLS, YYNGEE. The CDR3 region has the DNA TGTGCCAGCAGCCTTGACCGGGTCACCGGGGAGCTGTTTTTT. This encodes CASSLDRVTGELFF.

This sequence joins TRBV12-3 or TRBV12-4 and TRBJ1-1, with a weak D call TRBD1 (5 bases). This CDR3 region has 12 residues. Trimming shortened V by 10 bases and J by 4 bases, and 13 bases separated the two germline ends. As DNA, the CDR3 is TGTGCCACCCGGCAGGGTCCCACTGAAGCTTTCTTT. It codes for CATRQGPTEAFF.

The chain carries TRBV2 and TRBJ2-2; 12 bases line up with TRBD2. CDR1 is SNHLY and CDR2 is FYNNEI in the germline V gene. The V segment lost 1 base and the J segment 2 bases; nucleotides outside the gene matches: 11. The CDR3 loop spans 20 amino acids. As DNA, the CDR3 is TGTGCCAGCAGTGAAGTACCTCTACTAGCGGGAGGACTTAACACCGGGGAGCTGTTTTTT. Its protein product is CASSEVPLLAGGLNTGELFF.

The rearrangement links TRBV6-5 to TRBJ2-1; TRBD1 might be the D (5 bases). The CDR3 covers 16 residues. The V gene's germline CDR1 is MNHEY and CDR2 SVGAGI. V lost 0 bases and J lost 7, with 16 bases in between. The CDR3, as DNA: TGTGCCAGCAGTTACTCCGCTGCTCAGCAGGGAAATGAGCAGTTCTTC. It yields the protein CASSYSAAQQGNEQFF.

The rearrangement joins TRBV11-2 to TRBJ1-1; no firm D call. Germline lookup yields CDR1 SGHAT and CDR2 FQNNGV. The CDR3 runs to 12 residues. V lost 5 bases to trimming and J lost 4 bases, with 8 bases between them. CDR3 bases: TGTGCCAGCAGCCAACTGTTCACTGAAGCTTTCTTT. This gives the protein CASSQLFTEAFF.

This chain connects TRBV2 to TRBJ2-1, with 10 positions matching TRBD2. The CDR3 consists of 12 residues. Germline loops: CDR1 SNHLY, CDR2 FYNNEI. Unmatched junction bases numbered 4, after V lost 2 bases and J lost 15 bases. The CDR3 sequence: CASSELAGVPFF. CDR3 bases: TGTGCCAGCAGTGAACTAGCGGGAGTACCGTTCTTC.

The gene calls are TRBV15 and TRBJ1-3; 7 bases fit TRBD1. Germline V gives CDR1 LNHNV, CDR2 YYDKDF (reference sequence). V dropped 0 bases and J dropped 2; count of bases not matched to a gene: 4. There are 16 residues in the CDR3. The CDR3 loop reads CATSRDQTGAGNTIYF. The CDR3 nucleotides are TGTGCCACCAGCAGAGACCAAACAGGGGCTGGAAACACCATATATTTT.

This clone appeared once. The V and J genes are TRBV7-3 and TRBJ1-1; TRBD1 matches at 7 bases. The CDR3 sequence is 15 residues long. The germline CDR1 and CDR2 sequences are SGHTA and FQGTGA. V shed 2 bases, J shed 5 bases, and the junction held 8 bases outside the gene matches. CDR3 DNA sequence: TGTGCCAGCAGCTTAGAAGCAGGGGGTCATACTGAAGCTTTCTTT. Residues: CASSLEAGGHTEAFF. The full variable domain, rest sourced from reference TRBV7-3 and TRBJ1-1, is GAGVSQTPSNKVTEKGKYVELRCDPISGHTALYWYRQSLGQGPEFLIYFQGTGAADDSGLPNDRFFAVRPEGSVSTLKIQRTERGDSAVYLCASSLEAGGHTEAFFGQGTRLTVV.

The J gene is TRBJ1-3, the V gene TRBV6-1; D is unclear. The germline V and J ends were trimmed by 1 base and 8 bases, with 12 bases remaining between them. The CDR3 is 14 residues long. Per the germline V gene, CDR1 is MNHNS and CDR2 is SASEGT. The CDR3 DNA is TGTGCCAGCAGTGAAGGTACCGCACGCGACACCATATATTTT. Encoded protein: CASSEGTARDTIYF.

CDR3 sequence (DNA): TGTGCCAGCAGCCCCAGCGGCAACACTGAAGCTTTCTTT. Its protein product is CASSPSGNTEAFF. The chain joins TRBV3-1 (or the pseudogene TRBV3-2) to TRBJ1-1, with D hard to call. Germline V gene lookup returns CDR1 LGHDT and CDR2 YNNKEL (reference sequence). The CDR3 contains 13 residues. V lost 4 bases and J lost 2, with 8 bases in between.

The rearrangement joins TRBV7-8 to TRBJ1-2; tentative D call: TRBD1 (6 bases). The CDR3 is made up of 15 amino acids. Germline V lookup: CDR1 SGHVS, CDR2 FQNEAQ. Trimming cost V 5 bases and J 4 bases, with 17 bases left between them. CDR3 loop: CASSLATDRSYGYTF. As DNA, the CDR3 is TGTGCCAGCAGCCTCGCCACCGACAGGTCCTATGGCTACACCTTC.

DNA for the CDR3: TGTGCCAGCAGCAAAAGTAGCGGGGTCTCCTACAATGAGCAGTTCTTC. Translation: CASSKSSGVSYNEQFF. The V and J genes are TRBV7-6 and TRBJ2-1, with 8 bases matching TRBD2. From germline, CDR1 is SGHVS and CDR2 FNYEAQ. The ends lost 5 bases at V and 0 bases at J; junction bases unmatched: 6. This CDR3 has 16 amino acids.

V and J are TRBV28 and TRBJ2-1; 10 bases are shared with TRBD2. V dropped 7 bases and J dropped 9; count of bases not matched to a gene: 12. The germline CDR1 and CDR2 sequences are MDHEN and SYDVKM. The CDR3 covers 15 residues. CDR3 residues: CASTLWQRGGSEQFF. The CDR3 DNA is TGTGCCAGCACCCTGTGGCAGCGGGGGGGTAGTGAGCAGTTCTTC.

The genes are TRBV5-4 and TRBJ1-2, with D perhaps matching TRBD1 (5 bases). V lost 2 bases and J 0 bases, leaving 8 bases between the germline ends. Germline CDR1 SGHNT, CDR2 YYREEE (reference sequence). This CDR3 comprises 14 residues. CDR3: CASSLRQTNYGYTF. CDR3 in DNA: TGTGCCAGCAGCTTAAGACAGACTAACTATGGCTACACCTTC.

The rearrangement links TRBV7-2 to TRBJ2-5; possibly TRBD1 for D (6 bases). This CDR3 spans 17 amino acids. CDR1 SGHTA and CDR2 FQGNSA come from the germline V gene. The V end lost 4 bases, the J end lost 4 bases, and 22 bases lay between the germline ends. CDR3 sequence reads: CASSSLTPPTGSETQYF. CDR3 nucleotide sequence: TGTGCCAGCAGCTCACTTACCCCCCCGACAGGCTCAGAGACCCAGTACTTC.

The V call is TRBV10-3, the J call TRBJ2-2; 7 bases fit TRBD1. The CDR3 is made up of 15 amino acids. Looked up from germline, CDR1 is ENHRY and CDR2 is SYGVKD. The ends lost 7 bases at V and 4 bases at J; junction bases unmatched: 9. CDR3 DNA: TGTGCCATCACCCCTGACAGGGCGGGCACCGGGGAGCTGTTTTTT. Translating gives CAITPDRAGTGELFF.

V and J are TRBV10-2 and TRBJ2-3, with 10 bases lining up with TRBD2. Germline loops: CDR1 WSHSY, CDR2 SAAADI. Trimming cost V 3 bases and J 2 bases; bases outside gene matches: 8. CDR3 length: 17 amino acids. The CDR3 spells CASSDYPTSGYTDTQYF. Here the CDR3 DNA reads TGCGCCAGCAGTGATTACCCGACTAGCGGGTACACAGATACGCAGTATTTT.